Described below is a single TCR beta chain sequence and its context. Its antigen specificity is not known. The sample holds no much larger clone one base away, and base qualities are not on file. The library was obtained by 5' RACE. Sequencing relied on an Illumina HiSeq 2000. A universal primer binding site was added through template switching, and the final cDNA carried a unique molecular identifier so that TCR cDNA molecules could be counted accurately. First-strand cDNA for TCR alpha and beta chains was synthesized from specific primers in the conserved constant-segment region. To control for contamination, every cDNA library carried two barcodes: a SMART-Mk sample barcode plus Illumina barcodes. TruSeq adapter sequences, together with Illumina sample barcodes, were added in two successive PCR steps. Sequencing of the TCR alpha and beta cDNA libraries was done on the Illumina HiSeq platform using custom primers. Turning to the authors' computational methods: Raw reads were processed with MiGEC to extract unique molecular identifiers, and MiXCR was used to determine CDR3 positions. Recombination models were inferred per individual with the repgenHMM and IGoR tools using an EM algorithm. Shared clonotype analysis was performed with the tcR package in R, normalizing sharing by the product of cloneset sizes. To study raw recombination without the effects of thymic and clonal selection, out-of-frame nonproductive sequences were analyzed. TCRdb handled the public reads itself, with Q25 trimming in fastp and clone calling in MiXCR, and kept productive beta chains. Identical CDR3 protein sequences are pooled into one entry, listed with their most common genes and DNA. For this entry, the V and J calls and clone size follow TCRdb and not the study's own pipeline. Recorded for this sample are about 570,000 distinct CDR3 sequences; 9.6% of them occurred a single time. The ten largest clones capture 2.5% to 3.5% of the sample.

Every donor was a healthy Caucasian. The twin cohort consisted of three pairs of female monozygotic twins, all aged about 18 to 30 years. Peripheral blood mononuclear cells were the source from which RNA for the TCR libraries was isolated. The data belong to a study of identical twins (dated by TCRdb to between 2015 and 2016). Background on the whole study: TCR alpha and beta repertoires from monozygotic twins, unrelated adults of various ages and cord blood were deep-sequenced to test whether fetal clonotypes persist. To rule out contamination, the twin experiments were replicated at different times with different library preparation protocols.

Trimming accounts for 7 bases at V and 7 bases at J, while the number of junction bases matched to no gene is 11. From the cysteine through the phenylalanine, the CDR3 covers 15 amino acids. Kept here is only the CDR3 DNA, which spans 45 bases and is read in frame from base 1. The full study reports these points: Abundant cord blood beta clonotypes had fewer insertions, young adult naive repertoires showed a similar but weaker trend, and memory repertoires showed no such trend. Compared with coincidental sharing between unrelated individuals, an excess of low generation-probability sequences was observed among out-of-frame TCR alpha sequences shared between twins. A weaker excess of twin sharing was found in beta out-of-frame sequences because the signal-to-noise ratio was lowered by fewer shared sequences. Zero-insertion analyses could be partly confounded by invariant T cells such as MAIT and iNKT, although diverse VJ usage argued against such confounding for most clonotypes. Out-of-frame TCR alpha sharing in monozygotic twins was systematically underestimated by recombination models, whereas sharing between unrelated individuals was in agreement with the recombination models. Because the same donors could not be followed over many years, the conclusions relied on cross-sectional statistical analysis.

These same records also appear under a second study, on yellow fever vaccine responses in identical twins. Reported in the second study: According to the authors, the vaccine-induced T cell response in identical twins seemed to be partly convergent and partly specific to each individual. In the study, vaccine-responding T cell clones were precisely tracked in identical twins.

The receptor was isolated from a woman under 30 in good health. The specimen sequenced was PBMCs. The V and J genes are TRBV12-3 or TRBV12-4 and TRBJ2-5; 11 middle bases align to TRBD1. The CDR3 has the sequence CASTHRDRGKGTQYF. The bases are TGTGCCAGCACCCACCGGGACAGGGGGAAGGGGACCCAGTACTTC.